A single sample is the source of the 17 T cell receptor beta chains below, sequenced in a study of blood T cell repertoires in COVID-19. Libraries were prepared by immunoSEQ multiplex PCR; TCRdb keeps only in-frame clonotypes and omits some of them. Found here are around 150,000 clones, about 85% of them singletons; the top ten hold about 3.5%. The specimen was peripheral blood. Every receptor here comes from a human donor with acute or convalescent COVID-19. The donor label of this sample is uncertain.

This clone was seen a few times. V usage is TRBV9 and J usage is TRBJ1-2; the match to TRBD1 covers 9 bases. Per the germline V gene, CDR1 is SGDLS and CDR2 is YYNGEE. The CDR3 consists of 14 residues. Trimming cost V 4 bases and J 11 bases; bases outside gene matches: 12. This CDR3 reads CASSRGGTGRLYTF. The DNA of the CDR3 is TGTGCCAGCAGCCGCGGGGGGACAGGGCGATTGTACACCTTC. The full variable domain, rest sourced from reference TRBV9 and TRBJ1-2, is DSGVTQTPKHLITATGQRVTLRCSPRSGDLSVYWYQQSLDQGLQFLIQYYNGEERAKGNILERFSAQQFPDLHSELNLSSLELGDSALYFCASSRGGTGRLYTFGSGTRLTVV.

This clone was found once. CDR3 bases: TGTGCCAGCAGTTACTCCAGGGATTCGAAGGATGAGCAGTTCTTC. The encoded protein is CASSYSRDSKDEQFF. The chain recombines TRBV6-5 with TRBJ2-1; a weak D match, TRBD1 (5 bases). The CDR3 spans 15 residues. Per germline, CDR1 MNHEY and CDR2 SVGAGI. Trimming removed 0 bases at V and 8 bases at J, with 14 bases between.

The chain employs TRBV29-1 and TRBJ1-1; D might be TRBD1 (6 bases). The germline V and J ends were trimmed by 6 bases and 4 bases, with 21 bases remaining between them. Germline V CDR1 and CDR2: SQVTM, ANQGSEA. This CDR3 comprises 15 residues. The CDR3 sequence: CSVVDRPGRITEAFF. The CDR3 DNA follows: TGCAGCGTAGTGGACAGACCGGGAAGGATCACTGAAGCTTTCTTT.

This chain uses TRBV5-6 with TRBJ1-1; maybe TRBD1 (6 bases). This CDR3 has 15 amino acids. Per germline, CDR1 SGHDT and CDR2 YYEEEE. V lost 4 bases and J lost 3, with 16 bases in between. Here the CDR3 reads CASSKVGGADTEAFF. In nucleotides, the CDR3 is TGTGCCAGCAGCAAAGTAGGGGGGGCGGACACTGAAGCTTTCTTT.

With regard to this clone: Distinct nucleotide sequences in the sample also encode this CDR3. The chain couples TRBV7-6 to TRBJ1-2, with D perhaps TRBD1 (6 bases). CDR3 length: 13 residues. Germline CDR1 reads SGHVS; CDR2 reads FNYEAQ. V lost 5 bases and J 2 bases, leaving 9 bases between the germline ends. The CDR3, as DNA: TGTGCCAGCAGCCCTACAGGGAACTATGGCTACACCTTC. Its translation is CASSPTGNYGYTF.

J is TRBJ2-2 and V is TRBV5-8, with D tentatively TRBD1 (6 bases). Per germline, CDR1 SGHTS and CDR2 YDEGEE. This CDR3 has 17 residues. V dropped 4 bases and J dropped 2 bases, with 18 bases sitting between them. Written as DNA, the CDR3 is TGTGCCAGCAGCCGCCGGACAGCCGTTGGTAACACCGGGGAGCTGTTTTTT. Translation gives CASSRRTAVGNTGELFF. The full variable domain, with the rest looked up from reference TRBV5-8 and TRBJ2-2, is EAGVTQSPTHLIKTRGQQATLRCSPISGHTSVYWYQQALGLGLQFLLWYDEGEERNRGNFPPRFSGRQFPNYSSELNVNALELEDSALYLCASSRRTAVGNTGELFFGEGSRLTVL.

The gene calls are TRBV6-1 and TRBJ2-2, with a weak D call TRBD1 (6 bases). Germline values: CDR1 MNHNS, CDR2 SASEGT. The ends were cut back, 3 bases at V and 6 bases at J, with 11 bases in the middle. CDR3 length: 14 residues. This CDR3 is CASSDQGWAGELFF. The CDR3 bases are TGTGCCAGCAGTGACCAGGGGTGGGCCGGGGAGCTGTTTTTT.

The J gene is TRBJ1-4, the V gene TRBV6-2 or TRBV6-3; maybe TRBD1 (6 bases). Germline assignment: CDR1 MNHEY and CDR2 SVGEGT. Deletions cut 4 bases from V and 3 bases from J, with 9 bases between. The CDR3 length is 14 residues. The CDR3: CASSWGQPNEKLFF. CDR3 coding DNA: TGTGCCAGCAGTTGGGGACAACCTAATGAAAAACTGTTTTTT.

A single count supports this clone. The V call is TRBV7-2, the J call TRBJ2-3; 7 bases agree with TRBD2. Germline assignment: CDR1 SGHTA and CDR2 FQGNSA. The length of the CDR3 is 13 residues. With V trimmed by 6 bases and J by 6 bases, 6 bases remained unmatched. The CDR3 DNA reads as TGTGCCAGCAGGAGCGGGGCCCGGGATACGCAGTATTTT. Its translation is CASRSGARDTQYF.

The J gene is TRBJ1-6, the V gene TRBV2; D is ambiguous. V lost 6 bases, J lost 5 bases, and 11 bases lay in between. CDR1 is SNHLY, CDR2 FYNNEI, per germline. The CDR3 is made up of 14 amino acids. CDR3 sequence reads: CASRVLLDNSPLHF. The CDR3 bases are TGTGCCAGCAGGGTACTCCTGGATAATTCACCCCTCCACTTT.

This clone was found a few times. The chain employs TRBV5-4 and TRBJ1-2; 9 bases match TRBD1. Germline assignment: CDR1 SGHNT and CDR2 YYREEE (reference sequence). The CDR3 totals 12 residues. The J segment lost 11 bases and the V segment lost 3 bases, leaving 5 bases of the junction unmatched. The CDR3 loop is CASSWDRALYTF. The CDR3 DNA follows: TGTGCCAGCAGCTGGGACAGGGCCTTATACACCTTC.

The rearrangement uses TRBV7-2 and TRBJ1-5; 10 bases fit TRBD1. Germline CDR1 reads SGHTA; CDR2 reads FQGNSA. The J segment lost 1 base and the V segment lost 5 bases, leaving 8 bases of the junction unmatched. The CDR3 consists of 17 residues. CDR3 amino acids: CASSTGTGVGSNQPQHF. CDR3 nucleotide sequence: TGTGCCAGCAGCACCGGGACAGGGGTGGGGAGCAATCAGCCCCAGCATTTT.

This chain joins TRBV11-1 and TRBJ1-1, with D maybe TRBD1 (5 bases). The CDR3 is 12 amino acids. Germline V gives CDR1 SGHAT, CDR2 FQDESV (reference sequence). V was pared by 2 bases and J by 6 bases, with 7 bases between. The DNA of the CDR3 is TGTGCCAGCAGCTTACGGGGGGCTGAAGCTTTCTTT. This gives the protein CASSLRGAEAFF.

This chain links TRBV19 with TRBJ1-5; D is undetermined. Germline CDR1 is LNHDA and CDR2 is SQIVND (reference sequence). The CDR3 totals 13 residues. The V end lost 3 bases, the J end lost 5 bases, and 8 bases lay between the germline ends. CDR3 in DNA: TGTGCCAGTAGTATCTATGGAGATCAGCCCCAGCATTTT. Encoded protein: CASSIYGDQPQHF.

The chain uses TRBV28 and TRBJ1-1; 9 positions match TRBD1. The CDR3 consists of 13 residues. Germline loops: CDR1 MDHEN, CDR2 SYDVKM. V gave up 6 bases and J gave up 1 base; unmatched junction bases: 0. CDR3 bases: TGTGCCAGCAGGGGACAGGGGAACACTGAAGCTTTCTTT. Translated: CASRGQGNTEAFF.

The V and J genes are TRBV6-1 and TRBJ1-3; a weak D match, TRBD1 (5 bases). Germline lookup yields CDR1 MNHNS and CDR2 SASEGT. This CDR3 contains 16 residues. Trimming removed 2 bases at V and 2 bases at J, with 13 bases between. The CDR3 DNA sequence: TGTGCCAGCAGTGAATTAGAAGGGGTCACTGGAAACACCATATATTTT. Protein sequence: CASSELEGVTGNTIYF.

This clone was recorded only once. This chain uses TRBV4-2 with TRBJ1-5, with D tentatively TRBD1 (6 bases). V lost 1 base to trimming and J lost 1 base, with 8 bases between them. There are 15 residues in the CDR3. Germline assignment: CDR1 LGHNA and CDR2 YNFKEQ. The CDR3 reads CASSQGQASNQPQHF. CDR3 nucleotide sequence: TGTGCCAGCAGCCAAGGACAGGCAAGCAATCAGCCCCAGCATTTT.